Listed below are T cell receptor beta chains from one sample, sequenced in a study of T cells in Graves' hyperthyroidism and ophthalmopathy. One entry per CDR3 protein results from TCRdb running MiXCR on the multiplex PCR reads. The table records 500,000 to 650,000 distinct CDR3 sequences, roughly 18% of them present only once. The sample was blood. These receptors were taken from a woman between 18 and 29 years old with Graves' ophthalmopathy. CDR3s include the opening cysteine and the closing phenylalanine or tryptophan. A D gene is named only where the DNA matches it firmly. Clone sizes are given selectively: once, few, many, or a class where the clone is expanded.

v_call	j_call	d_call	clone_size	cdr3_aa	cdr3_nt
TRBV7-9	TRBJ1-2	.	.	CASSLISPRSYGYTF	TGTGCCAGCAGCTTGATTAGCCCGCGGAGCTATGGCTACACCTTC
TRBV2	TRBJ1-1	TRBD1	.	CASIFQGAATEAFF	TGTGCCAGCATTTTCCAGGGGGCCGCCACTGAAGCTTTCTTT
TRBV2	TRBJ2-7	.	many	CASEKEGGYEQYF	TGTGCCAGTGAAAAGGAGGGGGGCTACGAGCAGTACTTC
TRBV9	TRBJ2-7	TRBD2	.	CASSPRGGGEPNEQYF	TGTGCCAGCAGCCCACGTGGCGGGGGTGAGCCCAACGAGCAGTACTTC
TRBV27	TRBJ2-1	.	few	CASSLGDPLTGGVLYNEQFF	TGTGCCAGCAGTTTAGGAGACCCCCTAACGGGGGGCGTCTTGTACAATGAGCAGTTCTTC
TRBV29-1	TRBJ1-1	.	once	CSFKLDRNTETFF	TGCAGCTTTAAATTGGACAGAAACACTGAAACTTTCTTT
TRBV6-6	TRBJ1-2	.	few	CASSYSTPRYPNYGYTF	TGTGCCAGCAGTTACTCAACCCCTCGGTACCCTAACTATGGCTACACCTTC
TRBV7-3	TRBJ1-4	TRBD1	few	CASSPRGGQEANEKLFF	TGTGCCAGCAGCCCGAGGGGGGGACAGGAGGCTAATGAAAAACTGTTTTTT
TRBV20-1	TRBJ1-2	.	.	CSARTSGSGYTF	TGCAGTGCTAGGACTAGCGGGAGCGGCTACACCTTC
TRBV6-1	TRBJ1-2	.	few	CASSRVSSYGYTF	TGTGCCAGCAGTCGGGTATCTTCCTATGGCTACACCTTC
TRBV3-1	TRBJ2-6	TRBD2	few	CASSQDGGAGANVLTF	TGTGCCAGCAGCCAAGACGGGGGGGCTGGGGCCAACGTCCTGACTTTC
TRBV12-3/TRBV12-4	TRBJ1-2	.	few	CASSPQQHWVGYTF	TGTGCCAGCAGTCCTCAACAGCACTGGGTTGGCTACACCTTC